This T cell receptor (beta chain) was obtained from a study of T cell responses to AZD1222 COVID-19 vaccine. V trimming: 4 bases; J trimming: 4 bases; junction bases outside the gene matches: 6. Germline V gives CDR1 MGHRA, CDR2 YSYEKL. This CDR3 spans 16 amino acids. Broader study findings: Compared with day 0, the breadth and depth of the Spike-specific TCR repertoire rose significantly after two doses of AZD1222. At study baseline, merely about 6 AZD1222 recipients were seropositive. A reported finding is that nearly half of spike-specific TCRs target unmutated variant regions.

As to this clone: The antigen is undetermined.

This table comes from immunoSEQ multiplex PCR, and its TCRdb copy is limited to in-frame clones, with some not included. The sample consists of more than 110,000 clones, about 88% of them appearing once. The sequences come from peripheral blood, collected on day 0 of AZD1222 vaccination. The chain has TRBV4-1 and TRBJ1-3; 11 bases align to TRBD1. The clonotype originates from an adult in good health. CDR3 sequence reads: CASSLGQGAAGNTIYF. As DNA, the CDR3 is TGCGCCAGCAGCCTTGGACAGGGGGCGGCCGGAAACACCATATATTTT.